These 17 T cell receptor beta chains came from one sample sequenced in a study of breast tumors, draining lymph nodes, adjacent tissues. Breast cancer patients provided tissue from their axillary draining lymph nodes. Each CDR3 protein gets one entry after TCRdb re-called the multiplex PCR reads with MiXCR. In the table there are more than 100,000 distinct CDR3 sequences, around 22% of which are singletons. Sequencing was carried out using axillary lymph node tissue. Source of these receptors: a female donor with breast cancer. Some clones in this sample may be carry-over from other donors' samples.

The chain is built from TRBV4-2 and TRBJ1-2; a weak D match, TRBD1 (5 bases). The CDR3 totals 15 residues. The V gene lost 0 bases and the J gene lost 3 bases, with 11 bases spanning the gap. Germline loops: CDR1 LGHNA, CDR2 YNFKEQ. The CDR3 loop is CASSQDMDNHYGYTF. CDR3 nucleotides: TGTGCCAGCAGCCAAGATATGGACAACCACTATGGCTACACCTTC.

The sample holds many counts of this clonotype. The CDR3 is CASSYSRAGGSYEQYF. The CDR3, as DNA: TGTGCCAGCAGTTACTCTAGGGCAGGGGGATCCTACGAGCAGTACTTC. The chain carries TRBV6-5 and TRBJ2-7; 7 bases match TRBD1. Germline CDR1 reads MNHEY; CDR2 reads SVGAGI. This CDR3 region has 16 residues. With V trimmed by 0 bases and J by 1 base, 6 bases remained unmatched.

This clonotype was detected only a few times. The V call is TRBV19, the J call TRBJ2-3, with TRBD2 matching 7 bases. With V trimmed by 7 bases and J by 3 bases, 10 bases remained unmatched. This CDR3 is 15 amino acids long. Germline-derived CDR1 and CDR2 are LNHDA and SQIVND (reference sequence). CDR3 coding DNA: TGTGCCAGTAATTTCGGCGGGAGAGTAACAGATACGCAGTATTTT. This codes for CASNFGGRVTDTQYF.

On this clonotype itself: A much larger clone lies a single base off, so this may be a read error. The J gene is TRBJ2-3, the V gene TRBV5-1; 9 bases fit TRBD1. The CDR3 has 15 residues. The J segment lost 5 bases and the V segment lost 3 bases, leaving 7 bases of the junction unmatched. Looked up from germline, CDR1 is SGHRS and CDR2 is YFSETQ. Here the CDR3 DNA reads TGCGCCAGCAGCTACGCCGGACAGGGGAAAGATACGCAGTATTTT. This encodes CASSYAGQGKDTQYF.

This clonotype was counted at least ten times. The rearrangement links TRBV28 to TRBJ2-7; D might be TRBD2 (7 bases). V shed 2 bases and J shed 4 bases, with 15 bases lying between them. CDR3 size: 15 residues. CDR1 MDHEN and CDR2 SYDVKM come from the germline V gene. The CDR3 sequence is CASSLRGALLYEQYF. The CDR3 DNA is TGTGCCAGCAGTTTACGGGGGGCTCTTTTATACGAGCAGTACTTC. Full variable domain (remainder filled in from reference TRBV28 and TRBJ2-7): DVKVTQSSRYLVKRTGEKVFLECVQDMDHENMFWYRQDPGLGLRLIYFSYDVKMKEKGDIPEGYSVSREKKERFSLILESASTNQTSMYLCASSLRGALLYEQYFGPGTRLTVT.

There are many counts of this clonotype. CDR3 sequence: CAWSVRGILAEQYF. The CDR3 DNA is TGTGCCTGGAGTGTACGGGGGATTTTAGCCGAGCAGTACTTC. The chain employs TRBV30 and TRBJ2-7; D is perhaps TRBD2 (6 bases). V was clipped by 0 bases and J by 6 bases, with 15 bases between them. This CDR3 has 14 residues. Germline CDR1 reads GTSNPN; CDR2 reads SVGIG (reference sequence).

This clonotype occurred many times. The chain recombines TRBV27 with TRBJ2-7; 12 bases map to TRBD2. The V segment lost 7 bases and the J segment 4 bases; nucleotides outside the gene matches: 11. The CDR3 is 16 residues long. Germline-derived CDR1 and CDR2 are MNHEY and SMNVEV (reference sequence). This CDR3 reads CASKGSASGRGYEQYF. In DNA form, the CDR3 reads TGTGCCAGCAAAGGGAGTGCTAGCGGGAGGGGGTACGAGCAGTACTTC.

The sample holds many counts of this clonotype. The chain has TRBV6-5 and TRBJ2-5; 8 bases are a match to TRBD1. Germline V gene data show CDR1 as MNHEY and CDR2 as SVGAGI. This CDR3 has 15 residues. The trim removed 4 bases at V and 5 bases at J, leaving 9 bases unmatched. CDR3 nucleotides: TGTGCCAGCAGTTCGAGGGCCAGGGGGCTGGAGACCCAGTACTTC. Its translation is CASSSRARGLETQYF.

Remarks on this clonotype: Its ends do not fully match the called genes, so a read error is possible. The V gene is TRBV5-5, the J gene TRBJ2-6; 11 bases are a match to TRBD1. The CDR3 is 17 amino acids. Germline assignment: CDR1 SGHKS and CDR2 YYEKEE (reference sequence). CDR3 in DNA: TGTGCCAGCAGCCCCTGGACAGGGGGCTATGGGGCCGACGTCCTGACTTTC. Protein: CASSPWTGGYGADVLTF.

This clonotype has a count of ten or more. The chain has TRBV20-1 and TRBJ2-2, with D possibly matching TRBD1 (5 bases). With 3 bases removed from V and 3 bases from J, the gap between germline ends came to 11 bases. This CDR3 has 14 amino acids. Germline V lookup: CDR1 DFQATT, CDR2 SNEGSKA (reference sequence). The CDR3 is CSASAIGDTGELFF. CDR3 sequence (DNA): TGCAGTGCTAGCGCGATAGGGGACACCGGGGAGCTGTTTTTT.

This clonotype was detected ten times or more. V usage is TRBV18 and J usage is TRBJ2-3; D not certain. The CDR3 length is 13 residues. Germline V gene lookup returns CDR1 KGHSH and CDR2 LQKENI. V lost 1 base, J lost 14 bases, and 16 bases lay in between. The CDR3: CASSPQNGLTAYF. Here the CDR3 DNA reads TGTGCCAGCTCACCACAAAACGGGTTAACAGCGTATTTT.

This clonotype was detected ten times or more. The chain combines TRBV29-1 with TRBJ2-7; 7 bases align to TRBD1. The ends lost 7 bases at V and 4 bases at J; junction bases unmatched: 10. CDR1 and CDR2 (germline): SQVTM, ANQGSEA. The CDR3 runs 13 residues. The CDR3 protein is CSASQGNRYEQYF. The CDR3 coding sequence is TGCAGCGCCTCACAGGGGAATAGGTACGAGCAGTACTTC.

As to this clonotype: This may stem from a read error, because a much larger clone lies one nucleotide away. The chain recombines TRBV14 with TRBJ2-1, with 10 nucleotides matching TRBD2. Germline assignment: CDR1 SGHDN and CDR2 FVKESK. The CDR3 contains 14 residues. DNA of the CDR3: TGTGCCAGCAGCGGTAGCGGGAGGTTCAATGGGCAGTTCTTC. Its protein product is CASSGSGRFNGQFF.

The rearrangement links TRBV30 to TRBJ2-6, with a possible D match to TRBD1 (5 bases). Trimming took off 0 bases at V and 2 bases at J, with 8 bases between the two ends. CDR1 and CDR2 (germline): GTSNPN, SVGIG (reference sequence). The CDR3 spans 15 residues. The CDR3 loop is CAWSVVRAGANVLTF. Written as DNA, the CDR3 is TGTGCCTGGAGTGTAGTCAGGGCTGGGGCCAACGTCCTGACTTTC. The complete variable domain, with remaining parts taken from reference TRBV30 and TRBJ2-6, reads SQTIHQWPATLVQPVGSPLSLECTVEGTSNPNLYWYRQAAGRGLQLLFYSVGIGQISSEVPQNLSASRPQDRQFILSSKKLLLSDSGFYLCAWSVVRAGANVLTFGAGSRLTVL.

Many counts were recorded for this clonotype. The chain combines TRBV20-1 with TRBJ2-3; no reliable D call. Germline V CDR1 and CDR2: DFQATT, SNEGSKA (reference sequence). The CDR3 is 11 amino acids. The V and J ends lost 5 bases and 4 bases respectively, with 7 bases between them. The DNA for the CDR3 is TGCAGTGCTCAGATACCAGATACGCAGTATTTT. Its translation: CSAQIPDTQYF.

J is TRBJ2-7 and V is TRBV28; the D is unclear. This CDR3 has 13 amino acids. Germline assignment: CDR1 MDHEN and CDR2 SYDVKM. V was clipped by 11 bases and J by 1 base, with 15 bases between them. CDR3 DNA: TGTGCCGTATCCCAAAGTATATCCTACGAGCAGTACTTC. This encodes CAVSQSISYEQYF.

In its sample, this clonotype was seen many times. This chain links TRBV7-2 with TRBJ2-6; D gene ambiguous. V was pared by 2 bases and J by 0 bases, with 11 bases between. This CDR3 is built from 17 residues. Germline V lookup: CDR1 SGHTA, CDR2 FQGNSA. The CDR3 bases are TGTGCCAGCAGCTTATTTAGGAAGAGCTCTGGGGCCAACGTCCTGACTTTC. Residues: CASSLFRKSSGANVLTF.